This TCR beta chain was obtained from a study of blood T cell repertoires in COVID-19. Germline V CDR1 and CDR2: SEHNR, FQNEAQ (reference sequence). Trimming removed 5 bases from V and 4 bases from J; junction bases left unmatched: 9. The CDR3 totals 16 residues. Cohorts were assigned according to the clinical history that participants reported. TCRdb keeps only in-frame clones here, not all; method: immunoSEQ multiplex PCR. The table includes 450,000 or so clones, around 91% detected once. This sequence joins TRBV7-9 and TRBJ2-1, with 9 positions matching TRBD1. This receptor was taken from a young man who had recovered from COVID-19. Sequenced: PBMCs or T cells enriched from blood (not recorded which). The CDR3 sequence: CASSPRDREAYNEQFF. DNA of the CDR3: TGTGCCAGCAGCCCCCGGGACAGGGAGGCGTACAATGAGCAGTTCTTC.